The 14 T cell receptor beta chains below were found in one sample sequenced in a study of tumor and adjacent non-tumor tissue in lung cancer (dated by TCRdb to about 2018). The receptor library was made with multiplex PCR. Sequencing relied on an Illumina HiSeq 2500. TCRbeta libraries were constructed through three rounds of nested PCR with primers (Table S4) according to protocols modified from ARM-PCR. TCRdb itself trimmed the public reads at Q25 with fastp, ran MiXCR and retained productive beta chains. Rows are unified per CDR3 protein, each entry keeping the most common DNA and genes. In all, the sample holds more than 85,000 distinct CDR3 sequences, and more than 70% of those were seen once. The ten largest clones take up 37% of the sample. Bulk unsorted tissue served as the source for RNA extraction, and RNA quality was assessed using a NanoDrop ND-1000 and an Agilent 2100. The sequenced sample was lung tumor tissue. The origin of the receptors is a woman aged 60-75 years with non-small cell lung cancer.

This clonotype appeared many times. The V call is TRBV28, the J call TRBJ1-2, with TRBD1 matching over 8 bases. V lost 1 base, J lost 6 bases, and 10 bases stayed unmatched. CDR1 and CDR2 (germline): MDHEN, SYDVKM. CDR3 size: 16 residues. CDR3: CASSLSIPGQANGYTF. CDR3 nucleotides: TGTGCCAGCAGTTTATCCATACCGGGACAGGCAAATGGCTACACCTTC.

As regards this clonotype: A much larger clone differs by one base, so this may be a read error. This is likely a read error, given that the CDR3 carries no conserved phenylalanine or tryptophan at its end. The chain carries TRBV6-2 or TRBV6-3 and TRBJ2-1, with 7 nucleotides matching TRBD2. This CDR3 has 15 residues. Trimming removed 8 bases from V and 0 bases from J; junction bases left unmatched: 7. CDR1 MNHEY and CDR2 SVGEGT come from the germline V gene. The CDR3 is CASAGGGSSYNEQFI. In DNA, the CDR3 is TGTGCCAGCGCTGGGGGAGGGAGCTCCTACAATGAGCAGTTCATC.

This clonotype was detected a few times. This chain uses TRBV28 with TRBJ2-3, with D possibly being TRBD2 (6 bases). The CDR3 is made up of 14 amino acids. The germline V and J ends were trimmed by 3 bases and 7 bases, with 14 bases remaining between them. Looked up from germline, CDR1 is MDHEN and CDR2 is SYDVKM. The CDR3, as DNA: TGTGCCAGCAGTTTGACTAGAGTGAGAAATACGCAGTATTTT. Translated, it gives CASSLTRVRNTQYF.

This clonotype showed up just once. The junction differs from germline at one of its ends, possibly a read error. V usage is TRBV11-2 and J usage is TRBJ2-7, with D possibly TRBD2 on 5 matching bases. CDR3 length equals 14 residues. CDR1 and CDR2 (germline): SGHAT, FQNNGV. The CDR3 bases are TGTGCCAGCAGCTTATCCACCGGGATAACCGAGCAATACTTC. Translated, it gives CASSLSTGITEQYF.

A word on this clonotype: In this CDR3 the conserved last residue, phenylalanine or tryptophan, is missing, so a read error is likely. V usage is TRBV29-1 and J usage is TRBJ1-5; the D gene is possibly TRBD1 (5 bases). The CDR3 length is 15 residues. The V end was cut by 4 bases, the J end by 4 bases, with 17 bases between. Germline lookup yields CDR1 SQVTM and CDR2 ANQGSEA. CDR3 nucleotide sequence: TGCAGCGTTGCTAAGAACTCAGGGTCTAATCAGCCCCAGCATTCT. Its protein is CSVAKNSGSNQPQHS.

On this clonotype itself: Germline is not matched at one junction end, which may reflect a read error. The chain recombines TRBV28 with TRBJ2-7, with 8 bases that match TRBD1. This CDR3 region has 15 residues. CDR1 is MDHEN and CDR2 is SYDVKM in the germline V gene. In DNA form, the CDR3 reads TGTGCCAGCAGATTATGGACAGGGTGCGCCTACGAGCAGTACTTC. It translates to CASRLWTGCAYEQYF. Supplemented by reference TRBV28 and TRBJ2-7, the full variable domain reads DVKVTQSSRYLVKRTGEKVFLECVQDMDHENMFWYRQDPGLGLRLIYFSYDVKMKEKGDIPEGYSVSREKKERFSLILESASTNQTSMYLCASRLWTGCAYEQYFGPGTRLTVT.

A note on this clonotype: No conserved phenylalanine or tryptophan is present at the end of the CDR3, so a read error is the likely explanation. This chain uses TRBV11-2 with TRBJ2-3; D not resolved. This CDR3 has 11 residues. Germline CDR1 and CDR2: SGHAT and FQNNGV. The CDR3 sequence: CVCSLIDTQYL. CDR3 in DNA: TGTGTCTGCAGCTTAATAGATACGCAGTATTTG.

This clonotype was detected only once. A read error is likely, as this CDR3 ends without the conserved phenylalanine or tryptophan. The genes are TRBV4-1 and TRBJ1-2; TRBD1 is a possible D gene (6 bases). The CDR3 runs 15 residues. Germline V CDR1 and CDR2: MGHRA, YSYEKL. The CDR3 nucleotides are TGCGCCAGCAGCCCACGGACAGCAACTCCCTATGGTTACACCATA. Encoded protein: CASSPRTATPYGYTI.

This clonotype has only a few counts. Its ends do not fully match the called genes, so a read error is possible. The rearrangement links TRBV6-1 to TRBJ1-1; D is possibly TRBD1 (6 bases). Per germline, CDR1 MNHNS and CDR2 SASEGT. This CDR3 comprises 10 residues. The CDR3 coding sequence is TGTGCCAGCAGCTTTGACAGGCCTAACTTT. Translated: CASSFDRPNF.

About this clonotype: A much more abundant neighbour one base away suggests this may be a read error. The chain links TRBV5-6 to TRBJ1-5; no reliable D call. The CDR3 sequence is 14 residues long. Trimming took off 2 bases at V and 3 bases at J, with 9 bases between the two ends. Germline CDR1 and CDR2: SGHDT and YYEEEE. CDR3 protein: CASSLYSYNQPQHF. Here the CDR3 DNA reads TGTGCCAGCAGCTTATACAGTTACAATCAGCCCCAGCATTTT. Variable domain in full (rest from reference TRBV5-6 and TRBJ1-5): DAGVTQSPTHLIKTRGQQVTLRCSPKSGHDTVSWYQQALGQGPQFIFQYYEEEERQRGNFPDRFSGHQFPNYSSELNVNALLLGDSALYLCASSLYSYNQPQHFGDGTRLSIL.

Notes on this clonotype: A read error may explain this, as a much larger clone is one base away. The V gene is TRBV20-1, the J gene TRBJ1-1; D possibly corresponds to TRBD1 (5 bases). This CDR3 contains 13 residues. Per germline, CDR1 DFQATT and CDR2 SNEGSKA (reference sequence). CDR3 DNA sequence: TGCATTGCTTCCGGGGACGCGAACACTGAAGCTTTCTTT. Residues: CIASGDANTEAFF.

This clonotype was recorded a few times. A junction boundary mismatches the germline segment, possibly from a read error. The chain is built from TRBV7-2 and TRBJ2-1; TRBD2 agrees at 9 bases. The CDR3 is made up of 13 amino acids. Germline CDR1 is SGHTA and CDR2 is FQGNSA. The CDR3 loop is CASMPRLADEQLF. The CDR3 nucleotides are TGTGCCAGCATGCCCCGACTAGCGGATGAGCAGCTCTTC.

In the case of this clonotype: One end of the junction does not line up with germline, which may come from a read error. This rearrangement joins TRBV6-5 to TRBJ1-4; D may be TRBD1 (5 bases). The CDR3 covers 15 residues. Germline CDR1 MNHEY, CDR2 SVGAGI. The CDR3 DNA follows: TGTGCCAGCAGGCGTGTCCATAGGGGAGGTGAAAAATTGTTTTTT. The encoded protein is CASRRVHRGGEKLFF.

Concerning this clonotype itself: At one end, the junction sequence differs from germline, possibly due to a read error. The chain has TRBV6-5 and TRBJ1-5, with TRBD1 as a possible D gene (6 bases). This CDR3 has 14 amino acids. Germline CDR1 MNHEY, CDR2 SVGAGI. The CDR3 loop reads CACRSGTTSQPQHF. CDR3 coding DNA: TGTGCCTGCAGGTCCGGGACAACCAGTCAGCCCCAGCATTTT.